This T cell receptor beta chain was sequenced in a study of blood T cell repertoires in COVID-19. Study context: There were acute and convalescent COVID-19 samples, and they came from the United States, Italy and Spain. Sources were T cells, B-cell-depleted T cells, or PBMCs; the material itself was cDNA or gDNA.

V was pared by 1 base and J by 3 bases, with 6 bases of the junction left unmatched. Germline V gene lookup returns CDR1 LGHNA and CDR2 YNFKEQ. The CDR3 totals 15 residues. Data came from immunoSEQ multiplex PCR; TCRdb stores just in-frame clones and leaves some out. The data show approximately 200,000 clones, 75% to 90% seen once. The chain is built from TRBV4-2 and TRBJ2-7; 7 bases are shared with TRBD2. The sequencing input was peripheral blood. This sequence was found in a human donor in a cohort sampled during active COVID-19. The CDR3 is CASSQGVSGNYEQYF. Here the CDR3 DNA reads TGTGCCAGCAGCCAAGGTGTGAGCGGGAACTACGAGCAGTACTTC.